A single T cell receptor (beta chain) is shown here with its context. Stated treatment: some 19 received Ad26.COV2.S at low or high dose, single or two shots; 5 received placebo; per-sample allocation not given. The investigators took samples on day 63 after the first vaccine or placebo injection. Aged 18-55 years, donor was enrolled in Boston in 2020. The data originate from a study of Ad26.COV2.S vaccination and SARS-CoV-2 variants. TCRdb's table, derived via immunoSEQ multiplex PCR, lists solely in-frame clones and lacks some. The sample includes about 250,000 clones, about 83% of them seen just once. The V gene's germline CDR1 is SGHNT and CDR2 YYREEE (reference sequence). This CDR3 region has 13 residues. Trimming left V 4 bases short and J 2 bases short, with 9 bases between.

This clonotype originated in a person between 18 and 65 years old who received the Ad26.COV2.S COVID-19 vaccine or a placebo. This chain links TRBV5-4 with TRBJ2-5; no definite D call. The sequenced sample was peripheral blood, obtained in a trial of Ad26.COV2.S vaccine versus placebo. The CDR3 reads CASSLSGQETQYF. The DNA for the CDR3 is TGTGCCAGCAGCCTCAGTGGTCAAGAGACCCAGTACTTC.